This T cell receptor beta chain emerged from a study of T cell repertoires in aging, cancer and after chemotherapy. Study results and limitations: In cancer patients, declining TCR diversity with age involved lost richness and lost evenness.

Germline assignment: CDR1 SGHRS and CDR2 YFSETQ. V shed 4 bases and J 4 bases; nucleotides not matched to a gene: 6. This CDR3 has 15 residues. The template was genomic DNA from peripheral blood, not RNA. To note about this clonotype: As yet, its antigen is unknown.

Rearranged V-D-J TRB sequences were amplified with a mixed TRB-A/B primer pool. TCRdb passed the multiplex PCR reads through MiXCR, listing each CDR3 protein once. The sample holds about 8,000 distinct CDR3 sequences, 32% seen once. Material: blood. The chain carries TRBV5-1 and TRBJ1-4; 8 bases are a match to TRBD1. This sequence originates from a human donor in good health. The CDR3 is CASSMTGDFNEKLFF. The DNA of the CDR3 is TGCGCCAGCAGCATGACAGGGGACTTTAATGAAAAACTGTTTTTT. The whole variable domain, remainder taken from reference TRBV5-1 and TRBJ1-4, is KAGVTQTPRYLIKTRGQQVTLSCSPISGHRSVSWYQQTPGQGLQFLFEYFSETQRNKGNFPGRFSGRQFSNSRSEMNVSTLELGDSALYLCASSMTGDFNEKLFFGSGTQLSVL.